This TCR beta chain was identified during a study of blood T cell repertoires in COVID-19 (dated by TCRdb to about 2020). Regarding the complete study: Samples covering the acute and convalescent phases of COVID-19 were provided by collaborators in the United States, Italy and Spain. The repertoires were made available in a free public database intended to serve as a resource for research on the immune response to SARS-CoV-2. The material from the prospective study consisted of cDNA or gDNA derived from T cells, B-cell-depleted T cells, or PBMCs. Samples were obtained from the ongoing ImmuneRACE study (first 160 participants) and from about 1,300 subjects provided by 6 global collaborators. The sample metadata nearly always contained a de-identified subject ID, COVID-19 status, age in years and sex. HLA class I and class II types, where available, came from metadata supplied by the sample provider rather than from assay-based typing. Subjects who had been exposed to COVID-19, were actively infected with it, or had recovered from it provided the deeply sampled blood TCRbeta repertoires that made up the dataset.

V is cut by 5 bases and J by 2 bases, and the space between the germline ends is 10 bases. CDR1 SGHAT and CDR2 FQNNGV are derived from the germline V gene. The CDR3, from cysteine to phenylalanine, totals 13 residues. The entry retains the CDR3 DNA only, 39 bases that are in frame from base 1. Collaborating institutions collected whole blood in K2EDTA tubes following their own protocols. For TCRbeta analysis, collaborators shipped samples as frozen whole blood, isolated PBMCs, or DNA extracted from either of those sample types. The immunoSEQ Assay, a bias-controlled multiplex PCR, was used to amplify TCRbeta CDR3 regions from genomic DNA. The study's own analysis went as follows. The number of nucleated cells in each sample was estimated from the amplification of reference gene primers within the assay. To quantify the absolute abundance of each unique TCRbeta CDR3 rearrangement, sequence reads were collapsed and filtered. For each sample, productive Simpson clonality was calculated as the square root of Simpson's diversity index over productive rearrangements. The table was pulled from immuneACCESS by TCRdb, which kept in-frame rearrangements only. Such tables lose some clones; where checked, under half of the loss comes from unresolved V genes, and the rest has no known cause. That table is the source of V, J and clone size, and D and trimming were worked out from the DNA. The sample table holds around 180,000 clones, of which 88% were seen once. Roughly 2% of the sample is in the top ten clones.

Broad study findings and their caveats: The quantity of clinical and demographic metadata differed by source and by participant and was supplied without curation.

A note on this clone: Its antigen is currently not known. Qualities for individual bases were not recorded, and no much larger clone is one base off.

The sample taken for sequencing was peripheral blood. The clonotype was recovered from a man aged 70 or older with active or convalescent COVID-19. The chain is made from TRBV11-2 and TRBJ2-7; the D gene assignment is ambiguous. The DNA sequence is as follows: TGTGCCAGCAGCCATTCGGTAACCTACGAGCAGTACTTC. The resulting protein is CASSHSVTYEQYF. Full variable domain (CDR3 extended with the reference TRBV11-2 and TRBJ2-7 proteins): EAGVAQSPRYKIIEKRQSVAFWCNPISGHATLYWYQQILGQGPKLLIQFQNNGVVDDSQLPKDRFSAERLKGVDSTLKIQPAKLEDSAVYLCASSHSVTYEQYFGPGTRLTVT.